A selection of T cell receptor beta chains follows, all from one sample in a study of blood T cell repertoires in COVID-19. Profiled with immunoSEQ multiplex PCR; TCRdb holds only in-frame clones, not every one. The repertoire holds about 190,000 clones, roughly 78% seen once, with about 2.8% in the top ten. The sequencing sample was made of peripheral blood. The source is a woman older than 75 with active or convalescent COVID-19. The CDR3 runs from the conserved cysteine through the conserved F or W. Each record gives: V gene, J gene, clone size, D gene, CDR3 DNA, CDR3 protein. The D gene is left open where the match is weak. Size is omitted from some rows. Given values are once, few, many or a class for expanded clones.

>TRBV5-6|TRBJ2-7|.|.
TGTGCCAGCAGCTTGCGCGGAATCGAGCAGTACTTC
CASSLRGIEQYF
>TRBV6-5|TRBJ1-2|.|.
TGTGCCAGCATTCAAAGGGGGTTCGGCTACACCTTC
CASIQRGFGYTF
>TRBV6-6|TRBJ1-3|.|.
TGTGCCAGCAGTTACTCGAGAGGTCCAGCGGGAAACACCATATATTTT
CASSYSRGPAGNTIYF
>TRBV4-3|TRBJ2-7|many|TRBD2
TGCGCCAGCAGCCAAGAATTCATCCCTCGCCTAGCGGGGGTCTCCTACGAGCAGTACTTC
CASSQEFIPRLAGVSYEQYF
>TRBV5-1|TRBJ1-4|.|TRBD1
TGCGCCAGCAGCTTAAACAGGGGACGCGGGGAAAAACTGTTTTTT
CASSLNRGRGEKLFF
>TRBV29-1|TRBJ1-1|.|.
TGCAGCCCGGCGTCCCCTGAAGCTTTCTTT
CSPASPEAFF
>TRBV2|TRBJ1-4|.|.
TGTGCCAGCAGTGAAGGACAGGTCGGTGAAAAACTGTTTTTT
CASSEGQVGEKLFF
>TRBV18|TRBJ1-6|.|.
TGTGCCAGCTCACACCCAGGGATTTCACCCCTCCACTTT
CASSHPGISPLHF
>TRBV5-1|TRBJ1-4|.|.
TGCGCCAGCAGCTCTGCAGGGCTTGCCAATGAAAAACTGTTTTTT
CASSSAGLANEKLFF
>TRBV19|TRBJ1-3|.|.
TGTGCCAGTAGTATTGAAGGACACTACTCTGGAAACACCATATATTTT
CASSIEGHYSGNTIYF
>TRBV7-2|TRBJ1-6|.|.
TGTGCCAGCAGCTTAGAGGTCGGGGTGAGGAGTTCACCCCTCCACTTT
CASSLEVGVRSSPLHF
>TRBV28|TRBJ2-3|.|TRBD2
TGTGCCAGCAGTTTGCTAGCGGGGTTCACAGATACGCAGTATTTT
CASSLLAGFTDTQYF
>TRBV2|TRBJ2-3|.|.
TGTGCCAGCACTTCCGCGGGGTTCACAGATACGCAGTATTTT
CASTSAGFTDTQYF
>TRBV5-8|TRBJ1-1|.|.
TGTGCCAGCATCATGGCGATGTCGGGTGAAGCTTTCTTT
CASIMAMSGEAFF
>TRBV28|TRBJ1-6|.|.
TGTGCCAGCAGTCCGGGGGTCCTCTATAATTCACCCCTCCACTTT
CASSPGVLYNSPLHF
>TRBV7-6|TRBJ1-2|.|.
TGTGCCAGCAGCCCCAATAGTGACTCTAACTATGGCTACACCTTC
CASSPNSDSNYGYTF
>TRBV27|TRBJ1-1|.|TRBD1
TGTGCCAGCACCCCTTGGGGGACAGGGGTAACTGAAGCTTTCTTT
CASTPWGTGVTEAFF
>TRBV9|TRBJ2-2|.|TRBD1
TGTGCCAGCAGCGACCCTCGATGGGGACAGTCCGCGAACACCGGGGAGCTGTTTTTT
CASSDPRWGQSANTGELFF
>TRBV10-1|TRBJ2-7|few|.
TGCGCCAGCAGCTATGAGGAGCGGGCCCCCTACGAGCAGTACTTC
CASSYEERAPYEQYF
>TRBV27|TRBJ2-7|once|.
TGTGCCAGCAGTTTGGACTATCACTCCTACGAGCAGTACTTC
CASSLDYHSYEQYF
>TRBV6-1|TRBJ2-3|.|TRBD2
TGTGCCAGCAGTGTAACTAGCGGGGGGGTTAGCACAGATACGCAGTATTTT
CASSVTSGGVSTDTQYF
>TRBV9|TRBJ2-3|once|TRBD2
TGTGCCAGCAGCGTAAGCGGCGGGGGTCAAGATACGCAGTATTTT
CASSVSGGGQDTQYF
>TRBV28|TRBJ2-3|.|.
TGTGCCAGCAGTTTATTCCCCCTCACAGATACGCAGTATTTT
CASSLFPLTDTQYF
>TRBV5-8|TRBJ2-6|.|.
TGTGCCAGCAGCCCGAACGTCCTGACTTTC
CASSPNVLTF
>TRBV5-1|TRBJ2-2|few|TRBD2
TGCGCCAGCAGCCTGGCGCTAGCGGGGGGGCACACCGGGGAGCTGTTTTTT
CASSLALAGGHTGELFF
>TRBV6-1|TRBJ1-2|.|.
TGTGCCAGCAGTGAAGGAAGGGGTCCCTATGGCTACACCTTC
CASSEGRGPYGYTF
>TRBV28|TRBJ1-2|.|TRBD1
TGTGCCAGCACCGGCAGACCTACAGGGGAGGGCTACACCTTC
CASTGRPTGEGYTF
>TRBV6-6|TRBJ1-6|.|TRBD1
TGTGCCAGCAGTTACTCAGGGACAGGGAGTTCACCCCTCCACTTT
CASSYSGTGSSPLHF
>TRBV2|TRBJ2-7|.|.
TGTGCCAGCAGTGAATATGCCTCGGCTAGCGCTTCCAACGAGCAGTACTTC
CASSEYASASASNEQYF
>TRBV4-3|TRBJ1-3|.|.
TGCGCCAGCAGCCAAGAGGCGGTAAGCGTCTCTGGAAACACCATATATTTT
CASSQEAVSVSGNTIYF
>TRBV27|TRBJ2-1|once|TRBD2
TGTGCCAGCAGTTTAAGGCGGGGGGGGTCTGAGCAGTTCTTC
CASSLRRGGSEQFF
>TRBV27|TRBJ1-1|.|.
TGTGCCAGCCGCGGGCGGGGTTTATTCACTGAAGCTTTCTTT
CASRGRGLFTEAFF
>TRBV14|TRBJ1-2|.|TRBD1
TGTGCCAGCAGCCCGACAGGGGCCCTCTATGGCTACACCTTC
CASSPTGALYGYTF
>TRBV7-6|TRBJ1-2|.|.
TGTGCCAGCAGCTTATCACGGGGTCGAGACTATGGCTACACCTTC
CASSLSRGRDYGYTF
>TRBV2|TRBJ1-2|.|.
TGTGCCAGCCGACCCAGGCAGGGCAATTTGGATGGCTACACCTTC
CASRPRQGNLDGYTF
>TRBV7-2|TRBJ2-1|once|TRBD2
TGTGCCAGCAGCTCCAGACTAGCGGGGGGGCCCATGTTCCCCCATGAGCAGTTCTTC
CASSSRLAGGPMFPHEQFF
>TRBV6-2/TRBV6-3|TRBJ2-3|few|.
TGTGCCAGCAGTTATCTGAGGCTGGGCACAGATACGCAGTATTTT
CASSYLRLGTDTQYF
>TRBV5-1|TRBJ1-2|once|TRBD1
TGCGCCAGCAGCCGGGGACAGGGACTTAACTATGGCTACACCTTC
CASSRGQGLNYGYTF
>TRBV7-9|TRBJ2-5|.|TRBD2
TGTGCCAGCAGCCCCCAGGCGGGGGTTGAGACCCAGTACTTC
CASSPQAGVETQYF
>TRBV7-9|TRBJ2-7|.|TRBD2
TGTGCCAGCAGCCTATCTAGCGGGGGGGCATACGAGCAGTACTTC
CASSLSSGGAYEQYF
>TRBV2|TRBJ1-5|.|TRBD1
TGTGCCAGCATGGGGGACAGAGCACCTAGCAATCAGCCCCAGCATTTT
CASMGDRAPSNQPQHF
>TRBV5-5|TRBJ1-1|.|.
TGTGCCAGCAGCAATTTCGGGGAAGCTTTCTTT
CASSNFGEAFF
>TRBV30|TRBJ1-6|once|.
TGTGCCTGGAGTGTACAGGGAAATTCACCCCTCCACTTT
CAWSVQGNSPLHF
>TRBV28|TRBJ2-3|.|TRBD1
TGTGCCAGCAGTTTAACAGGGGGAAGGTCTGATACGCAGTATTTT
CASSLTGGRSDTQYF
>TRBV10-3|TRBJ2-6|.|.
TGTGCCATCAGCTTGGGGGGACTCATCCCTGGGGCCAACGTCCTGACTTTC
CAISLGGLIPGANVLTF
>TRBV29-1|TRBJ2-7|.|TRBD1
TGCAGCGTTGAAGAGACAGGGGGAATCTACGAGCAGTACTTC
CSVEETGGIYEQYF
>TRBV9|TRBJ2-2|.|.
TGTGCCAGCAGCTCAAGCTCCGGGTCGGGAAACACCGGGGAGCTGTTTTTT
CASSSSSGSGNTGELFF
>TRBV25-1|TRBJ1-1|.|TRBD1
TGTGCCAGCCGGGACAGACTGAACACTGAAGCTTTCTTT
CASRDRLNTEAFF
>TRBV4-1|TRBJ2-5|.|.
TGCGCCAGCAGCCAAGATGCAGGGGTGTCCCAGTACTTC
CASSQDAGVSQYF
>TRBV5-5|TRBJ1-5|.|TRBD1
TGTGCCAGCAGCTCAGGGGGCGGCCAGCCCCAGCATTTT
CASSSGGGQPQHF
>TRBV3-1/TRBV3-2|TRBJ2-5|.|.
TGTGCCAGCAGCCAAGGTATTTTGAGGGGGAGAGAGACCCAGTACTTC
CASSQGILRGRETQYF
>TRBV3-1/TRBV3-2|TRBJ1-2|few|TRBD1
TGTGCCAGCAGCCAAGGGACAGGGGGCGGCTACACCTTC
CASSQGTGGGYTF
>TRBV12-3/TRBV12-4|TRBJ1-3|.|.
TGTGCCAGCTCACGACTAGGAGGAAACACCATATATTTT
CASSRLGGNTIYF
>TRBV7-9|TRBJ2-1|.|.
TGTGCCAGCAGCTATAGCTCCGGACAGAATGAGCAGTTCTTC
CASSYSSGQNEQFF
>TRBV19|TRBJ1-4|.|.
TGTGCCAGTAGCCCTCGGGGGAAGACTAATGAAAAACTGTTTTTT
CASSPRGKTNEKLFF
>TRBV29-1|TRBJ1-1|.|.
TGCAGCGCCGTAACAGGTGCTTACACTGAAGCTTTCTTT
CSAVTGAYTEAFF
>TRBV2|TRBJ1-4|.|TRBD1
TGTGCCAGCAGTGGCCCAGGGGGTTATAATGAAAAACTGTTTTTT
CASSGPGGYNEKLFF
>TRBV5-1|TRBJ1-2|.|.
TGCGCAACAGCAAAGGCAGGGAACTATGGCTACACCTTC
CATAKAGNYGYTF
>TRBV7-8|TRBJ1-6|.|.
TGTGCCAGCAGCTTAGGTTGGCAGGGTCGGAATTCACCCCTCCACTTT
CASSLGWQGRNSPLHF